The clone carrying this TCR beta chain has ten or more counts. Its antigen remains unidentified. This entry comes from a study of neurological immune-mediated disorders. Study findings and constraints: Multiple sclerosis was found to have the least TCR clonal expansion, below healthy controls, and HTLV-1-associated myelopathy the most. Because no CDR3 amino acid sequences were shared across subjects by expanded clones, private repertoires were suggested in all groups. Phylogenetic grouping assigned the repertoires of 18 of 34 multiple sclerosis patients to one related-CDR3 cluster, which constitutes a possible signature.

Per germline, CDR1 SGDLS and CDR2 YYNGEE. V lost 4 bases and J lost 7; bases outside the gene matches: 22. CDR3 length: 18 residues. In each sequencing run, over 160 million TCR-beta sequences were generated from 15-18 subjects. One entry per CDR3 protein results from TCRdb running MiXCR on the 5' RACE reads. The sample consists of 65,000 to 85,000 distinct CDR3 sequences, around 3% of them appearing once. What was sequenced was PBMCs. V usage is TRBV9 and J usage is TRBJ2-7; TRBD2 matches 8 bases. The sequence was collected from a woman between 45 and 60 years old with multiple sclerosis. The CDR3 nucleotides read TGTGCCAGCAGCCCTCAGGCAGGTTCGAGCGGGAGTCATCGGGAGCAGTACTTC. Amino acid sequence: CASSPQAGSSGSHREQYF.